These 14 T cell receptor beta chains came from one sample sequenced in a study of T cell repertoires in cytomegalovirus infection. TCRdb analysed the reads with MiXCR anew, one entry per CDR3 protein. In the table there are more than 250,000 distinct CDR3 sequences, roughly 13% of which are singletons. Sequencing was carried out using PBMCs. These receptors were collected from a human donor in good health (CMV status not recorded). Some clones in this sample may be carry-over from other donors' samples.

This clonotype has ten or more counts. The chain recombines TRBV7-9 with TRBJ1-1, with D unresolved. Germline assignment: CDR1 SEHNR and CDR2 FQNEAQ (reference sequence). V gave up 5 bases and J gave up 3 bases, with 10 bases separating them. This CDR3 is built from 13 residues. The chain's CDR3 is CASSPPPHTEAFF. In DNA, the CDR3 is TGTGCCAGCAGCCCACCCCCCCACACTGAAGCTTTCTTT.

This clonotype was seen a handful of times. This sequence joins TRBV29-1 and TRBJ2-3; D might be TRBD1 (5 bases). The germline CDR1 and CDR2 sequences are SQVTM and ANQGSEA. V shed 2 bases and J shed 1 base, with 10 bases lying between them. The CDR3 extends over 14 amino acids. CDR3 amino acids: CSVERGLGTDTQYF. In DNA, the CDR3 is TGCAGCGTTGAAAGGGGTTTGGGCACAGATACGCAGTATTTT.

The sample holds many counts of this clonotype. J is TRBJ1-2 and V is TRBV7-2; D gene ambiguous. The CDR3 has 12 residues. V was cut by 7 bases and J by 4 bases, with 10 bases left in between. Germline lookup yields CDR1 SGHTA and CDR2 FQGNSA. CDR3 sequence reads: CASTDGPYGYTF. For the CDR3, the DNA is TGTGCCAGCACAGACGGACCCTATGGCTACACCTTC.

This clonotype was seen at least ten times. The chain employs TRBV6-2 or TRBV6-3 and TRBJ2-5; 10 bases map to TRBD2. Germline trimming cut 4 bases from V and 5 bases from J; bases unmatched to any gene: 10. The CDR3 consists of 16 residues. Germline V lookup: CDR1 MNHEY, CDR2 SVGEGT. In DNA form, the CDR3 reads TGTGCCAGCAGTTCCCTCAGCGGGGGGGCCGCCGAGACCCAGTACTTC. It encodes CASSSLSGGAAETQYF.

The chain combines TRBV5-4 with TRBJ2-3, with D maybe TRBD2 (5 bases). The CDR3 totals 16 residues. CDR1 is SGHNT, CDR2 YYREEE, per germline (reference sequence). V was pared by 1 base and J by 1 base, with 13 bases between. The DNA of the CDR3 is TGTGCCAGCAGCTTGTTTGGGCGGGCGGGCACAGATACGCAGTATTTT. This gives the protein CASSLFGRAGTDTQYF.

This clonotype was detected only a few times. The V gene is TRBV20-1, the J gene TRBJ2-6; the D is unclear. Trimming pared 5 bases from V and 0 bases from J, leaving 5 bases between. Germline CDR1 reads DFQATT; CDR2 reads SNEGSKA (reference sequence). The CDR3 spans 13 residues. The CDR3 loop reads CSAQSSGANVLTF. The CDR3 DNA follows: TGCAGTGCTCAAAGCTCTGGGGCCAACGTCCTGACTTTC.

The CDR3 reads CSARDLDLAKNIQYF. CDR3 in DNA: TGCAGTGCTAGAGATTTGGATTTAGCCAAAAACATTCAGTACTTC. This sequence joins TRBV20-1 and TRBJ2-4; D gene unclear. Germline lookup yields CDR1 DFQATT and CDR2 SNEGSKA (reference sequence). V lost 0 bases to trimming and J lost 0 bases, with 9 bases between them. The CDR3 is made up of 15 amino acids.

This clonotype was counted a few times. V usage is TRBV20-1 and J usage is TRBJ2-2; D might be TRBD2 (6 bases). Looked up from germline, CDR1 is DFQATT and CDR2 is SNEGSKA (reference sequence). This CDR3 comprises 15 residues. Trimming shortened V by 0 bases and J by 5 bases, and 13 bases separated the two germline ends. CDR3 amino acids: CSAREPSGFTGELFF. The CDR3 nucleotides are TGCAGTGCTAGAGAACCCAGCGGGTTTACCGGGGAGCTGTTTTTT.

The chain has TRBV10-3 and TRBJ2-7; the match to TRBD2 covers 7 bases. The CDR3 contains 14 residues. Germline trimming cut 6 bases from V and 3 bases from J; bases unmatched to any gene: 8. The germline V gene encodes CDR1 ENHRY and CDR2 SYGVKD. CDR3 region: CAIRPGTTFYEQYF. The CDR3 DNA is TGTGCCATCAGACCCGGGACTACTTTCTACGAGCAGTACTTC.

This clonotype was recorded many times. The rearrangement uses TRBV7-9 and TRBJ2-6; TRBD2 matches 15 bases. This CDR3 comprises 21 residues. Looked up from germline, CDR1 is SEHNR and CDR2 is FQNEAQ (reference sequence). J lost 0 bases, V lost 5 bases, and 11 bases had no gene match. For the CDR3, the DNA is TGTGCCAGCAGCCCATTACCGGGACTAGCGGGAGGCATCTCTGGGGCCAACGTCCTGACTTTC. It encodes CASSPLPGLAGGISGANVLTF.

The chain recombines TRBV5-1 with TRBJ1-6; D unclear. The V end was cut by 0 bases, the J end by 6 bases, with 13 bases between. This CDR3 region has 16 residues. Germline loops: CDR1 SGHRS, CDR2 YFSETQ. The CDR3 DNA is TGCGCCAGCAGCTTGGCCTCGGCGCTTGGTAATTCACCCCTCCACTTT. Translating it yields CASSLASALGNSPLHF.

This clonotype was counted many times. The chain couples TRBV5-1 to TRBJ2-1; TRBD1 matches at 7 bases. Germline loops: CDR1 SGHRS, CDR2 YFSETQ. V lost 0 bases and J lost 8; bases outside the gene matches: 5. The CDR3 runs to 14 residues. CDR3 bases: TGCGCCAGCAGCTTGGAGATTAGGGGGCATGAGCAGTTCTTC. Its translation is CASSLEIRGHEQFF.

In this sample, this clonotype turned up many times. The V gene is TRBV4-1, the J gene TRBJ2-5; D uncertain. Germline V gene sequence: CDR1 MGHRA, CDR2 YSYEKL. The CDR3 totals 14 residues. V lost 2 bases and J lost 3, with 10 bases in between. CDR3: CASSQIGSEETQYF. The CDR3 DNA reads TGCGCCAGCAGCCAAATCGGATCAGAAGAGACCCAGTACTTC.

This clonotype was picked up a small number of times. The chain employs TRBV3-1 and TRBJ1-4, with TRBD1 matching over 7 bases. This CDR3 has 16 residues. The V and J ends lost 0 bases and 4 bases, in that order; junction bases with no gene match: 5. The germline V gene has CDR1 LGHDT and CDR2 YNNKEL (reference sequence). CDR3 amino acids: CASSQDPGTVNEKLFF. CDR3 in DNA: TGTGCCAGCAGCCAAGATCCCGGGACAGTTAATGAAAAACTGTTTTTT.